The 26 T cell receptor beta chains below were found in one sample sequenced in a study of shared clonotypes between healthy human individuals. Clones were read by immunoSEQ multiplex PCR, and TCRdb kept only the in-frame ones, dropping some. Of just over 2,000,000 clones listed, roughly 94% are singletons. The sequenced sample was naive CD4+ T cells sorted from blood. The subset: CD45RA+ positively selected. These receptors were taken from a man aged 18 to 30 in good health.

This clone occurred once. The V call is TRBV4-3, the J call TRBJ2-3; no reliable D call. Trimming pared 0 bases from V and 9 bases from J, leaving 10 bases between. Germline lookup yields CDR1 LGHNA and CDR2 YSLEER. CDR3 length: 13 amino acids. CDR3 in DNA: TGCGCCAGCAGCCAAGATCGAGGTAACACGCAGTATTTT. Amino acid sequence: CASSQDRGNTQYF.

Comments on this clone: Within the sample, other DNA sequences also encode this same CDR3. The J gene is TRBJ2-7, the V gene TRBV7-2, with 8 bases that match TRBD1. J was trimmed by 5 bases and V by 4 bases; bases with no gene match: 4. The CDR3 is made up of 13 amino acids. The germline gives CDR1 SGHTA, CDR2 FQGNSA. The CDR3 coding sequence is TGTGCCAGCAGCTCCAGACAGGGGAACGAGCAGTACTTC. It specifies CASSSRQGNEQYF. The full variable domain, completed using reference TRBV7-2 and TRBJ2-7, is GAGVSQSPSNKVTEKGKDVELRCDPISGHTALYWYRQSLGQGLEFLIYFQGNSAPDKSGLPSDRFSAERTGGSVSTLTIQRTQQEDSAVYLCASSSRQGNEQYFGPGTRLTVT.

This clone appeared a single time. DNA of the CDR3: TGTGCCACCAGGGGACAGGGGTGGGCCTACGAGCAGTACTTC. The encoded protein is CATRGQGWAYEQYF. The V call is TRBV6-6, the J call TRBJ2-7; 10 bases fit TRBD1. The CDR3 totals 14 residues. CDR1 is MNHNY and CDR2 is SVGAGI in the germline V gene (reference sequence). V lost 10 bases to trimming and J lost 2 bases; unmatched junction nucleotides: 8.

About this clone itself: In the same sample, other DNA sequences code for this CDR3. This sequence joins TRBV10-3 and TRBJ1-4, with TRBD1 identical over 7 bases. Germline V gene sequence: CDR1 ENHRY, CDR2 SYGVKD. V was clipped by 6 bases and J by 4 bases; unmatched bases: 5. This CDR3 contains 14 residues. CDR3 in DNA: TGTGCCATCAGCTCCGGGACAGATAATGAAAAACTGTTTTTT. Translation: CAISSGTDNEKLFF.

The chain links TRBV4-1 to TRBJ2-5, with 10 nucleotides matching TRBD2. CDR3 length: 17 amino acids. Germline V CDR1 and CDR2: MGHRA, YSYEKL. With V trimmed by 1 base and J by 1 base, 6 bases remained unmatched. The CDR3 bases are TGCGCCAGCAGCCAAGGTCCACTAGCGGGGATCCAAGAGACCCAGTACTTC. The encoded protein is CASSQGPLAGIQETQYF.

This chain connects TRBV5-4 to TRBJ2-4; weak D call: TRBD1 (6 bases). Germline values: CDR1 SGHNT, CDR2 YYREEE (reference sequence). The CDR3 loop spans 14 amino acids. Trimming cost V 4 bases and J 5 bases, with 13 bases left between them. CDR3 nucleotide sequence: TGTGCCAGCAGCATTCAGGGGCGGCAAAACATTCAGTACTTC. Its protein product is CASSIQGRQNIQYF.

For the CDR3, the DNA is TGTGCCAGCTCACCATCAACCTTGGGCACAGATACGCAGTATTTT. Protein product: CASSPSTLGTDTQYF. The rearrangement links TRBV18 to TRBJ2-3; no clear D gene. Trimming removed 2 bases at V and 1 base at J, with 10 bases between. The CDR3 runs 15 residues. The germline gives CDR1 KGHSH, CDR2 LQKENI.

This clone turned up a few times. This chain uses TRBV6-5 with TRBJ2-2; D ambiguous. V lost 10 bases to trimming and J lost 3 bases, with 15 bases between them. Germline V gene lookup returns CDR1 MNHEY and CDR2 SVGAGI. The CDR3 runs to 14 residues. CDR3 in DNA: TGTGCCACCTCCGGAATCGGCGACACCGGGGAGCTGTTTTTT. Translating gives CATSGIGDTGELFF.

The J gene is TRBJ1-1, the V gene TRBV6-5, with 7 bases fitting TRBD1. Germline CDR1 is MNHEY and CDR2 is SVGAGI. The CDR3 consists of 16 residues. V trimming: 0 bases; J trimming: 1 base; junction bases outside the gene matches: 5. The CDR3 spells CASSYSTGRANTEAFF. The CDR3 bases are TGTGCCAGCAGTTACTCGACAGGGCGAGCGAACACTGAAGCTTTCTTT.

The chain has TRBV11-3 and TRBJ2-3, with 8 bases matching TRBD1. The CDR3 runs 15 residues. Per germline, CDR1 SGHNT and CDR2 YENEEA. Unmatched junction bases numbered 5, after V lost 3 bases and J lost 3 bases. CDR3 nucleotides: TGTGCCAGCAGCTTGGATGGACAGGGAACAGATACGCAGTATTTT. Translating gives CASSLDGQGTDTQYF.

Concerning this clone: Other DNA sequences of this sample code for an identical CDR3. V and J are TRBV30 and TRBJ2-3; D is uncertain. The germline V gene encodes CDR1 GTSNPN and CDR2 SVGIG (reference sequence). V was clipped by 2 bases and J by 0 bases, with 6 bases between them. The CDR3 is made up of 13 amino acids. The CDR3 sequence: CAWSLRSTDTQYF. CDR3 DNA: TGTGCCTGGAGTCTAAGGAGCACAGATACGCAGTATTTT.

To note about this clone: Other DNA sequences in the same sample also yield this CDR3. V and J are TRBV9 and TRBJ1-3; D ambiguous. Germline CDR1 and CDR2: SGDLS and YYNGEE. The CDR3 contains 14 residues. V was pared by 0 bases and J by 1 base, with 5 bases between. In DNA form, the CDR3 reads TGTGCCAGCAGCGTAGCGGGTTCTGGAAACACCATATATTTT. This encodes CASSVAGSGNTIYF.

DNA for the CDR3: TGTGCCAGTAGTCCCGACAGGGGGCTTGCTAATGAAAAACTGTTTTTT. Translating gives CASSPDRGLANEKLFF. This rearrangement joins TRBV19 to TRBJ1-4; the match to TRBD1 covers 10 bases. Trimming removed 5 bases from V and 3 bases from J; junction bases left unmatched: 6. CDR3 length: 16 amino acids. Germline V lookup: CDR1 LNHDA, CDR2 SQIVND (reference sequence). Full variable domain (missing parts from reference TRBV19 and TRBJ1-4): DGGITQSPKYLFRKEGQNVTLSCEQNLNHDAMYWYRQDPGQGLRLIYYSQIVNDFQKGDIAEGYSVSREKKESFPLTVTSAQKNPTAFYLCASSPDRGLANEKLFFGSGTQLSVL.

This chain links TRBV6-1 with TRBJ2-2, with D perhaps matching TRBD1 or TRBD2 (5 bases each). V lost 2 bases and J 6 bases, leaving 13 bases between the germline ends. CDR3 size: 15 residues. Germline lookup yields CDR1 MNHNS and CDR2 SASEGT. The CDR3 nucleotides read TGTGCCAGCAGTGAACGTGGGACCGGACCCGGGGAGCTGTTTTTT. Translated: CASSERGTGPGELFF.

CDR3 DNA: TGTGCCAGCTCACCAGATGGAGGCGAGCAGTACTTC. Its protein is CASSPDGGEQYF. The chain recombines TRBV18 with TRBJ2-7, with D possibly TRBD2 on 5 matching bases. Germline V gene data show CDR1 as KGHSH and CDR2 as LQKENI. The CDR3 length is 12 residues. Trimming stripped 2 bases from V and 6 bases from J, with 8 bases between.

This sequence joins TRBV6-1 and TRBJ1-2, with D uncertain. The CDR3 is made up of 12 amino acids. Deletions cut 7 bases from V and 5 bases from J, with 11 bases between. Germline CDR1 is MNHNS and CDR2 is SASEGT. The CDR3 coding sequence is TGTGCCAGCACCTCGGACGGATATGGCTACACCTTC. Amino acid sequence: CASTSDGYGYTF.

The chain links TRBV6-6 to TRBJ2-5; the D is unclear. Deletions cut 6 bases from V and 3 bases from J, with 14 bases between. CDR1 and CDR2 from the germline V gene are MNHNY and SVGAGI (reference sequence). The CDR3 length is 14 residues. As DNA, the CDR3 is TGTGCCAGCAGACATTCAGTGGTGGAAGAGACCCAGTACTTC. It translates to CASRHSVVEETQYF.

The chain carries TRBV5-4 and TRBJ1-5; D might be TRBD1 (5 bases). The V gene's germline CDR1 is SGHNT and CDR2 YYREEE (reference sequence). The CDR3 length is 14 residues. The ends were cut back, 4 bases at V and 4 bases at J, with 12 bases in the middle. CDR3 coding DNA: TGTGCCAGCAGCCCAAAAAACAGGAATCAGCCCCAGCATTTT. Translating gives CASSPKNRNQPQHF.

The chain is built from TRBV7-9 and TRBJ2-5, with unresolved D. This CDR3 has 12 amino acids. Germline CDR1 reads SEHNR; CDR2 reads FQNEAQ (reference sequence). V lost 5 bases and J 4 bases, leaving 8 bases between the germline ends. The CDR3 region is CASSEALETQYF. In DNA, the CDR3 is TGTGCCAGCAGCGAGGCCCTAGAGACCCAGTACTTC.

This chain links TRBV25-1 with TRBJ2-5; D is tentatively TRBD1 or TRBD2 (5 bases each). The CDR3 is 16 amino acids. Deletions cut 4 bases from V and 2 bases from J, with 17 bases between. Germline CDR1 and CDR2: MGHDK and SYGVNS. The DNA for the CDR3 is TGTGCCAGCAGTGCAGGACGGGGCGCGGGTCAAGAGACCCAGTACTTC. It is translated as CASSAGRGAGQETQYF.

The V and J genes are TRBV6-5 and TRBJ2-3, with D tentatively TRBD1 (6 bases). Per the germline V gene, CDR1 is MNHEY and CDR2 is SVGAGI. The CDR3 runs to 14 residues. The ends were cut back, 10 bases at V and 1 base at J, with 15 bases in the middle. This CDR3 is CATKRQVGTDTQYF. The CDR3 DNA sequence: TGTGCCACAAAACGACAGGTTGGCACAGATACGCAGTATTTT.

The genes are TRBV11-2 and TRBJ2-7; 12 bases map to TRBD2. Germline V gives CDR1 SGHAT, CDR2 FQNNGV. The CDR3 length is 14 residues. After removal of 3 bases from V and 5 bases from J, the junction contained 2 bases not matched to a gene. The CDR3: CASSFGLAGHEQYF. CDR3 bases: TGTGCCAGCAGCTTTGGACTAGCGGGGCACGAGCAGTACTTC.

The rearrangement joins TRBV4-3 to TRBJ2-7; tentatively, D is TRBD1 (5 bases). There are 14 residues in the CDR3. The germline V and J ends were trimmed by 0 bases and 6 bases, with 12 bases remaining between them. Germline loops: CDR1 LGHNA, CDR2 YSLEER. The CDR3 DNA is TGCGCCAGCAGCCAAGATCTGGGGCCTTTCGAGCAGTACTTC. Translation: CASSQDLGPFEQYF.

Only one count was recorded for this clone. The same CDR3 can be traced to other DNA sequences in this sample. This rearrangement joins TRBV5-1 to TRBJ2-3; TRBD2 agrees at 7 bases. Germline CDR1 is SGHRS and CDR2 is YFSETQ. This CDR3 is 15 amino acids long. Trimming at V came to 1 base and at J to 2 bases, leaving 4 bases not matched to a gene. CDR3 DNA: TGCGCCAGCAGCTTGTCAGCGGGGCTCACAGATACGCAGTATTTT. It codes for CASSLSAGLTDTQYF.

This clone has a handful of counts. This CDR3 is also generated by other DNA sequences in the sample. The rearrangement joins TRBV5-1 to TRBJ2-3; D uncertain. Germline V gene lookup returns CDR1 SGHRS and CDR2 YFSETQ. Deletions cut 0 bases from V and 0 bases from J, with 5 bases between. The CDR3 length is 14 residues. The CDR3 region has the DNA TGCGCCAGCAGCTTGGACACTAGCACAGATACGCAGTATTTT. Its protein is CASSLDTSTDTQYF.

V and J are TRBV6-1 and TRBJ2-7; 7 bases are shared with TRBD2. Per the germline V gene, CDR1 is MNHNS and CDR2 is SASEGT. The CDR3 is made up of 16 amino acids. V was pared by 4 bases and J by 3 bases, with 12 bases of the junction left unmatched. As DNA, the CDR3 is TGTGCCAGCAGTGGGAGAAAAGCGGGAAGCTACTACGAGCAGTACTTC. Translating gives CASSGRKAGSYYEQYF.